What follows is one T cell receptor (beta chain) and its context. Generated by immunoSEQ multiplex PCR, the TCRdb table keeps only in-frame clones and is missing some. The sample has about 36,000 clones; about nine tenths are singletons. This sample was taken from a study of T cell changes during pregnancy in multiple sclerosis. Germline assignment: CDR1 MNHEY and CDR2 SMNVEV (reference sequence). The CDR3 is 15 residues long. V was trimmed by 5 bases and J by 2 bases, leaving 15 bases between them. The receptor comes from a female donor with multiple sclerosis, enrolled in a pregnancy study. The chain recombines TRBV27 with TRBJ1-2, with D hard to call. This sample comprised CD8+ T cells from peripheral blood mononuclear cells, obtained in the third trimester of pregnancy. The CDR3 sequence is CASSIPPEGNYGYTF. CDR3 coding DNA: TGTGCCAGCAGTATCCCACCAGAGGGCAACTATGGCTACACCTTC.